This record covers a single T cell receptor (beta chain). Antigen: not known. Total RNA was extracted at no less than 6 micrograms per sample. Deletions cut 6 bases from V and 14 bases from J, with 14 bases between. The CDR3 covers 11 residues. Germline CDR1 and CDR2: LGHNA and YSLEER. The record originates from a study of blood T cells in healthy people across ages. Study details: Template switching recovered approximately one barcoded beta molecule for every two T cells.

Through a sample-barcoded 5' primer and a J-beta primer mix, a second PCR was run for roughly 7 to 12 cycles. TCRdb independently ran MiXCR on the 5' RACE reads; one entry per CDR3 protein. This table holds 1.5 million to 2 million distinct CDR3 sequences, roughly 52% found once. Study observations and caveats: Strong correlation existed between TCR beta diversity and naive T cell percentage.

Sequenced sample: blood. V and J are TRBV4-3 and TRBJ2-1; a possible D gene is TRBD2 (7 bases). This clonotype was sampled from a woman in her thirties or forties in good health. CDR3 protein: CASSLGGAKFF. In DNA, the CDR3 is TGCGCCAGCAGTTTGGGGGGGGCTAAGTTCTTC.